The 6 T cell receptor beta chains below come from one sample, sequenced in a study of T-cell memory formation after mild COVID-19. TCRdb independently ran MiXCR on the 5' RACE reads; one entry per CDR3 protein. The sample gives roughly 350,000 distinct CDR3 sequences, around 21% of which show up once; around 12% is in the top ten. The sequenced material came from PBMCs or a T cell subset sorted from them (not recorded which). These receptors came from an adult woman who had mild COVID-19 (a few samples of this study predate the infection). Cell type and time point are not known.

CDR3 DNA sequence: TGTGCCAGCAGCGCCGGACAGGGGTTCTACGAGCAGTACTTC. Its protein product is CASSAGQGFYEQYF. The chain combines TRBV5-4 with TRBJ2-7; 9 bases are shared with TRBD1. The length of the CDR3 is 14 residues. J lost 3 bases, V lost 4 bases, and 5 bases had no gene match. The germline V gene encodes CDR1 SGHNT and CDR2 YYREEE (reference sequence). Using reference TRBV5-4 and TRBJ2-7 for the parts outside the CDR3, the full variable domain is ETGVTQSPTHLIKTRGQQVTLRCSSQSGHNTVSWYQQALGQGPQFIFQYYREEENGRGNFPPRFSGLQFPNYSSELNVNALELDDSALYLCASSAGQGFYEQYFGPGTRLTVT.

The chain joins TRBV7-9 to TRBJ1-2; TRBD1 is a possible D gene (6 bases). This CDR3 has 15 amino acids. The germline CDR1 and CDR2 sequences are SEHNR and FQNEAQ (reference sequence). Trimming left V 5 bases short and J 7 bases short, with 20 bases between. The CDR3 nucleotides are TGTGCCAGCAGCAAACAAGGGACACATCGTTTTGGCTACACCTTC. Its translation is CASSKQGTHRFGYTF.

The rearrangement joins TRBV9 to TRBJ2-3, with D possibly matching TRBD1 (6 bases). Looked up from germline, CDR1 is SGDLS and CDR2 is YYNGEE. CDR3 length: 15 amino acids. V lost 2 bases and J lost 0, with 10 bases in between. The CDR3 protein is CASSVGTRSTDTQYF. In DNA form, the CDR3 reads TGTGCCAGCAGCGTGGGGACAAGGAGCACAGATACGCAGTATTTT.

This clonotype came up a few times. V gene TRBV28 combines with J gene TRBJ2-7; 13 bases agree with TRBD2. This CDR3 spans 17 amino acids. V lost 8 bases and J lost 6; bases outside the gene matches: 16. The germline gives CDR1 MDHEN, CDR2 SYDVKM. The CDR3 DNA follows: TGTGCCAGCGCCCAACTCGAACTAGCGGGAGGGCCCAGCGAGCAGTACTTC. Protein sequence: CASAQLELAGGPSEQYF.

This rearrangement joins TRBV19 to TRBJ2-7; possible D gene TRBD2, 5 bases. Trimming stripped 4 bases from V and 4 bases from J, with 17 bases between. CDR1 and CDR2 from the germline V gene are LNHDA and SQIVND (reference sequence). The CDR3 covers 15 residues. The DNA of the CDR3 is TGTGCCAGTAGTAGCCTCGAGGGATCAGATTACGAGCAGTACTTC. Translating gives CASSSLEGSDYEQYF.

The chain uses TRBV11-2 and TRBJ2-1, with TRBD2 identical over 13 bases. Germline CDR1 is SGHAT and CDR2 is FQNNGV. CDR3 length: 12 amino acids. V trimming: 2 bases; J trimming: 16 bases; junction bases outside the gene matches: 2. The DNA for the CDR3 is TGTGCCAGCAGCTTAACTAGCGGGGGGGGATTCTTC. Translated, it gives CASSLTSGGGFF.